The 4 T cell receptor beta chains in this list originate from one sample, sequenced in a study of technical replicates of blood from several donors. Produced via immunoSEQ multiplex PCR; TCRdb's table is partial and in-frame only. The sample has around 50,000 clones, approximately 95% seen once. The sequenced material came from T cells isolated from PBMCs. All receptors come from a human donor in good health.

The rearrangement links TRBV19 to TRBJ2-7; 9 nucleotides agree with TRBD2. V shed 4 bases, J shed 4 bases, and the junction held 8 bases outside the gene matches. The germline CDR1 and CDR2 sequences are LNHDA and SQIVND (reference sequence). The CDR3 consists of 15 residues. The CDR3 DNA sequence: TGTGCCAGTAGTACCGGTAGCGGGAGTTTATACGAGCAGTACTTC. It yields the protein CASSTGSGSLYEQYF.

V and J are TRBV30 and TRBJ2-7; tentatively, D is TRBD2 (5 bases). Between the trimmed V and J ends, which lost 2 bases and 7 bases, there was a span of 9 bases. Germline CDR1 GTSNPN, CDR2 SVGIG (reference sequence). The CDR3 covers 11 residues. This chain's CDR3 is CAWSPGVEQYF. For the CDR3, the DNA is TGTGCCTGGAGTCCCGGGGTTGAGCAGTACTTC.

The chain uses TRBV5-8 and TRBJ2-2, with 10 bases lining up with TRBD1. V gave up 1 base and J gave up 5 bases; unmatched junction bases: 8. The CDR3 has 17 amino acids. Germline V gene sequence: CDR1 SGHTS, CDR2 YDEGEE. The CDR3 coding sequence is TGTGCCAGCAGCTTGATCCGGGACAGGGGTTTAACCGGGGAGCTGTTTTTT. Protein product: CASSLIRDRGLTGELFF. Based on the CDR3 plus reference TRBV5-8 and TRBJ2-2, the full variable domain is EAGVTQSPTHLIKTRGQQATLRCSPISGHTSVYWYQQALGLGLQFLLWYDEGEERNRGNFPPRFSGRQFPNYSSELNVNALELEDSALYLCASSLIRDRGLTGELFFGEGSRLTVL.

The chain uses TRBV4-2 and TRBJ2-3, with D perhaps TRBD1 (6 bases). CDR1 and CDR2 from the germline V gene are LGHNA and YNFKEQ. The CDR3 contains 15 residues. The V and J ends lost 2 bases and 5 bases respectively, with 14 bases between them. This CDR3 reads CASSQLARGGDTQYF. The CDR3 region has the DNA TGTGCCAGCAGCCAATTGGCCAGAGGGGGAGATACGCAGTATTTT.